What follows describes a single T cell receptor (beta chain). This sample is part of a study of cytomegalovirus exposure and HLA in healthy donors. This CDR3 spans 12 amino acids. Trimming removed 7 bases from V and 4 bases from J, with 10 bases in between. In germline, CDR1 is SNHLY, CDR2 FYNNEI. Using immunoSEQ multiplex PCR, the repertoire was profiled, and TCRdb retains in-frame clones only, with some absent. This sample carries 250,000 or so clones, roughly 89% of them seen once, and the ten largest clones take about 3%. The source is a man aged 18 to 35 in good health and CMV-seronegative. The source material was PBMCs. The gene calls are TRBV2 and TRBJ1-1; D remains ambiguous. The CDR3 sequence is CASMWQITEAFF. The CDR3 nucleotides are TGTGCCAGCATGTGGCAGATCACTGAAGCTTTCTTT. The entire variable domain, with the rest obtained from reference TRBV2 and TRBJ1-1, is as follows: EPEVTQTPSHQVTQMGQEVILRCVPISNHLYFYWYRQILGQKVEFLVSFYNNEISEKSEIFDDQFSVERPDGSNFTLKIRSTKLEDSAMYFCASMWQITEAFFGQGTRLTVV.